The T cell receptor beta chain under discussion was sequenced for a study of blood T cells in healthy people across ages (dated by TCRdb to the mid-2010s). Regarding the research as a whole: Template switching captured roughly one uniquely barcoded TCR beta cDNA molecule per two T cells in model experiments. The study measured age-related changes in TCR beta repertoire diversity using deep sequencing normalized with unique cDNA molecular identifiers. The donors were split into four age groups: young (average 16 years), middle-aged (roughly 40), aged (over 55) and long-lived (82). To avoid experimental bias, donors of different ages were randomly spread across the sequencing lanes. Using the same blood draw, the study looked at two additional independent replicas of 1 million unique cDNA reads for two donors, one aged 18 to 30 and the other aged 80 or older. Results and caveats for the whole study, not just this receptor: Because profiling used bulk unsorted PBMCs, naive and antigen-experienced compartments could not be compared conclusively. Estimates of total diversity based on one million sequenced T cells were regarded as lower bounds and as underestimates. Donor CMV infection status was unknown, potentially confounding age-related changes in expanded clonotypes. Observed TCR beta diversity per million T cells fell roughly linearly with age, and a significant reduction was already apparent by age approximately 40. The long-lived group showed more naive CD4+ T cells, fewer expanded clones and increased TCR diversity than the aged group, suggesting age selection. Observed TCR beta diversity correlated strongly with the percentage of naive T cells measured by flow cytometry.

Counted from cysteine to phenylalanine, this CDR3 has 15 amino acids. Only the CDR3 DNA stays, 45 bases, in frame from base 1. At the junction V is shortened by 0 bases and J by 12 bases; bases outside the gene matches: 10. CDR1 SGHTA and CDR2 FQGTGA were looked up in the germline V gene. The method behind the library was 5' RACE. Sequenced using an Illumina HiSeq 2500. A second PCR of roughly 7 to 11 cycles was performed with a sample-barcoded 5' primer and a J-beta primer mix. A template-switch 5' adaptor carrying 12 random nucleotides introduced a unique molecular identifier onto each TCR beta cDNA molecule. At least 2.5 million CDR3-containing paired-end reads were obtained from each sample. First-strand cDNA was synthesized from all RNA with the Mint cDNA synthesis kit, primed by a TRBC-specific oligonucleotide. Following uracil-DNA glycosylase treatment, a first 18-cycle PCR with universal primers M1SS and BC2_uni_R was performed on all cDNA. From the authors' description of their analysis: Each sample was normalized by randomly selecting 1 million high-quality reads, each carrying a distinct molecular identifier. Instead of being binned into consensus sequences, reads that shared molecular identifiers were thrown out. MiTCR, run with a Q25 quality threshold and the strictest error-elimination algorithm, handled CDR3 identification, clonotype clustering and error correction. A nonparametric unseen species model with Euler transformation was used to estimate a lower bound on total TCR beta diversity. TCRdb trimmed public reads at Q25 via fastp, called clones via MiXCR and kept in-frame beta chains. Each CDR3 protein gets just one entry, which takes the most common genes and DNA from the rows behind it. The V and J calls and clone size come from TCRdb's table, not from the authors' own analysis. This sample is represented by 850,000 to 1,000,000 distinct CDR3 sequences; roughly 50% of them were singletons. Around an eighth of the sample is held by the ten biggest clonotypes.

This clonotype was counted only a few times. Its recognized antigen is unknown. Per-base quality was not reported, and no clone a single base away is much larger than it. The 39 donors, aged about 6 to 90 years, were systemically healthy Caucasian individuals from Russia. Each donor gave around 9.5 milliliters of peripheral blood, collected into EDTA-treated Vacutainer tubes. Ficoll-Paque density-gradient centrifugation was used to isolate PBMCs, with at least 6.5 million per sample. Trizol reagent was used to extract total RNA from PBMCs, with at least 5.5 micrograms per sample. For every donor, flow cytometry on a PBMC aliquot measured the percentage of naive CD45RAhigh/CD27high T cells.

Sequencing was performed on blood. The sequence was collected from a man aged 25 to 45 in good health. The chain was built from TRBV7-3 and TRBJ2-5; TRBD1 agrees with 10 junctional bases. The CDR3 has the sequence CASSLTSGQGVAKYF. The nucleotide sequence reads as follows: TGTGCCAGCAGCTTAACCTCAGGACAGGGGGTGGCTAAGTACTTC.